This TCR beta chain was profiled in a study of human T cells and chemical hapten exposure. Time point meaning: pre-sensitization, week 0. Treatment of the sample: therapeutic diphenylcyclopropenone sensitization with weekly scalp DPC. The CDR3 is 13 residues long. V lost 3 bases to trimming and J lost 4 bases, with 7 bases between them. Per the germline V gene, CDR1 is SGHTA and CDR2 is FQGNSA. Whole-study results and caveats: Versus controls, expanded TCRs had significantly more large CDR3 similarity clusters.

Via MiXCR, TCRdb re-called the RACE reads, giving one row per CDR3 protein. The sample yields more than 300,000 distinct CDR3 sequences, approximately 5% seen once. This clonotype occurred a few times. Its antigen is currently unknown. The TCR comes from a woman in her fifties or sixties with alopecia areata. Some clones in this sample may be carry-over from other donors' samples. This sequence joins TRBV7-2 and TRBJ1-5, with no clear D. The sequencing used whole blood, collected in connection with sensitization to the hapten diphenylcyclopropenone (DPC). The CDR3 bases are TGTGCCAGCAGCTTCCGAGATAATCAGCCCCAGCATTTT. It encodes CASSFRDNQPQHF.